The 20 T cell receptor beta chains below all came from one sample that was sequenced in a study of shared T cell receptors in the human thymus. TCRdb keeps only in-frame clones here, not all; method: immunoSEQ multiplex PCR. The table has over 60,000 clones, 90% to 95% seen once. The sample comprised thymocytes. These receptor sequences come from a human donor.

The rearrangement links TRBV18 to TRBJ1-5, with D possibly TRBD1 on 5 matching bases. V was trimmed by 5 bases and J by 3 bases, leaving 8 bases between them. Per the germline V gene, CDR1 is KGHSH and CDR2 is LQKENI. CDR3 length: 13 residues. The CDR3 sequence is CASSKTDNQPQHF. DNA of the CDR3: TGTGCCAGCTCAAAGACAGACAATCAGCCCCAGCATTTT.

This clone was counted a few times. This chain connects TRBV6-1 to TRBJ1-1; 8 bases fit TRBD1. The CDR3 sequence is 15 residues long. CDR1 is MNHNS, CDR2 SASEGT, per germline. With 2 bases clipped from V and 5 bases from J, the junction kept 7 bases outside the gene matches. The CDR3 bases are TGTGCCAGCAGTGAATTCCAGGGGGCAAGAACTGAAGCTTTCTTT. This gives the protein CASSEFQGARTEAFF.

The gene calls are TRBV6-1 and TRBJ1-1; unclear D gene. The CDR3 contains 13 residues. CDR1 and CDR2 from the germline V gene are MNHNS and SASEGT. Trimming pared 1 base from V and 9 bases from J, leaving 12 bases between. Here the CDR3 DNA reads TGTGCCAGCAGTGAAGTAAGTCCACTCAAAGCTTTCTTT. Translated: CASSEVSPLKAFF.

The rearrangement links TRBV4-1 to TRBJ2-7; the match to TRBD2 covers 8 bases. This CDR3 has 15 amino acids. Germline CDR1 MGHRA, CDR2 YSYEKL. V trimming: 4 bases; J trimming: 3 bases; junction bases outside the gene matches: 8. As DNA, the CDR3 is TGCGCCAGCAGCCTCGAGCGGGGGCGCGACTACGAGCAGTACTTC. Translated, it gives CASSLERGRDYEQYF.

The V call is TRBV4-3, the J call TRBJ2-2, with D possibly matching TRBD1 (5 bases). V was pared by 0 bases and J by 4 bases, with 9 bases between. This CDR3 has 15 residues. The germline gives CDR1 LGHNA, CDR2 YSLEER. CDR3 coding DNA: TGCGCCAGCAGCCAAGAACAGGTCCGCACCGGGGAGCTGTTTTTT. Translation: CASSQEQVRTGELFF.

V and J are TRBV25-1 and TRBJ2-7, with D hard to call. The V gene lost 4 bases and the J gene lost 6 bases, with 7 bases spanning the gap. The CDR3 is 11 amino acids. Germline V gives CDR1 MGHDK, CDR2 SYGVNS. CDR3 DNA sequence: TGTGCCAGCAGTGCGACTCTCGAGCAGTACTTC. This gives the protein CASSATLEQYF.

The rearrangement joins TRBV7-9 to TRBJ1-3; D may be TRBD1 (6 bases). The CDR3 runs 18 residues. The germline gives CDR1 SEHNR, CDR2 FQNEAQ (reference sequence). V lost 1 base and J 4 bases, leaving 20 bases between the germline ends. CDR3 in amino acids: CASSLEFMGGRRGNTIYF. CDR3 nucleotides: TGTGCCAGCAGCTTAGAATTTATGGGGGGCCGGAGGGGAAACACCATATATTTT.

The chain has TRBV19 and TRBJ2-2; 14 nucleotides align to TRBD2. Germline assignment: CDR1 LNHDA and CDR2 SQIVND (reference sequence). V lost 10 bases and J lost 0; bases outside the gene matches: 13. The CDR3 totals 19 residues. The CDR3 loop reads CAKTGRTSGRFTNTGELFF. The CDR3 DNA reads TGTGCCAAAACCGGTCGGACTAGCGGGAGGTTCACGAACACCGGGGAGCTGTTTTTT.

V gene TRBV9 combines with J gene TRBJ2-7, with TRBD2 matching 8 bases. V was clipped by 3 bases and J by 3 bases; unmatched bases: 8. This CDR3 spans 15 amino acids. Germline V gene sequence: CDR1 SGDLS, CDR2 YYNGEE. CDR3 in DNA: TGTGCCAGCAGCGGAGGCGGGGGGCCTAGCTACGAGCAGTACTTC. Amino acid sequence: CASSGGGGPSYEQYF.

This clone was counted a single time. DNA for the CDR3: TGTGCCAGCAGCCCTGCAACAGGGCGCGGCTACACCTTC. This translates into CASSPATGRGYTF. The rearrangement uses TRBV5-8 and TRBJ1-2, with D perhaps TRBD1 (6 bases). CDR1 is SGHTS, CDR2 YDEGEE, per germline. Trimming removed 4 bases from V and 8 bases from J, with 15 bases in between. The CDR3 totals 13 residues. The full variable domain, with the rest looked up from reference TRBV5-8 and TRBJ1-2, is EAGVTQSPTHLIKTRGQQATLRCSPISGHTSVYWYQQALGLGLQFLLWYDEGEERNRGNFPPRFSGRQFPNYSSELNVNALELEDSALYLCASSPATGRGYTFGSGTRLTVV.

The chain links TRBV11-3 to TRBJ1-5; unclear D gene. Between the trimmed V and J ends, which lost 5 bases and 2 bases, there was a span of 13 bases. Germline loops: CDR1 SGHNT, CDR2 YENEEA. The CDR3 loop spans 15 amino acids. The CDR3: CASSQSVNRNQPQHF. CDR3 sequence (DNA): TGTGCCAGCAGCCAATCTGTCAACCGCAATCAGCCCCAGCATTTT.

This chain links TRBV6-1 with TRBJ1-3; possibly TRBD1 for D (6 bases). CDR3 length equals 18 residues. The germline V gene encodes CDR1 MNHNS and CDR2 SASEGT. V lost 2 bases, J lost 1 base, and 18 bases lay in between. The CDR3 region is CASSESDVRGVSGNTIYF. The DNA for the CDR3 is TGTGCCAGCAGTGAAAGTGATGTAAGGGGGGTATCTGGAAACACCATATATTTT.

The gene calls are TRBV28 and TRBJ2-7, with 9 nucleotides matching TRBD1. J lost 2 bases, V lost 4 bases, and 6 bases had no gene match. Germline-derived CDR1 and CDR2 are MDHEN and SYDVKM. The CDR3 is 15 residues long. This chain's CDR3 is CASSSDGTGTYEQYF. The CDR3 nucleotides are TGTGCCAGCAGTTCGGATGGGACAGGGACCTACGAGCAGTACTTC.

The rearrangement links TRBV11-3 to TRBJ2-3; the D is unclear. With 5 bases removed from V and 2 bases from J, the gap between germline ends came to 11 bases. Germline CDR1 and CDR2: SGHNT and YENEEA. The CDR3 totals 14 residues. This CDR3 reads CASSLLGSTDTQYF. DNA for the CDR3: TGTGCCAGCAGCCTCCTCGGGTCCACAGATACGCAGTATTTT.

The V and J genes are TRBV12-5 and TRBJ2-7; D not certain. The CDR3 totals 15 residues. V lost 3 bases, J lost 3 bases, and 15 bases lay in between. Germline CDR1 is LGHNT and CDR2 is FRNRAP. The CDR3 spells CASGFPFVPFYEQYF. The CDR3 nucleotides are TGTGCTAGTGGTTTCCCGTTTGTACCCTTCTACGAGCAGTACTTC.

The chain joins TRBV4-1 to TRBJ2-3; D call uncertain. CDR1 and CDR2 (germline): MGHRA, YSYEKL. The CDR3 length is 21 residues. V was trimmed by 2 bases and J by 0 bases, leaving 27 bases between them. The DNA for the CDR3 is TGCGCCAGCAGCCAACATGGTCGGCATCCGACAACCACACTCAGCACAGATACGCAGTATTTT. It codes for CASSQHGRHPTTTLSTDTQYF.

Notes on this clone: One end of the junction varies from germline; a read error may be responsible. The rearrangement joins TRBV2 to TRBJ2-7, with a weak D call TRBD1 (6 bases). Germline V gives CDR1 SNHLY, CDR2 FYNNEI. The CDR3 has 16 amino acids. The CDR3 DNA reads as TGTGCCAGCAGTGAAGCGGGTCAGGGGCTCCCATTAGGCCCCTCCTTC. This sequence encodes CASSEAGQGLPLGPSF.

The rearrangement links TRBV7-3 to TRBJ2-3, with TRBD2 identical over 8 bases. The CDR3 totals 17 residues. Germline V gene sequence: CDR1 SGHTA, CDR2 FQGTGA. V shed 1 base, J shed 4 bases, and the junction held 10 bases outside the gene matches. The DNA for the CDR3 is TGTGCCAGCAGCTTAAATAGGAGCCTAGCGGGCCCAGATACGCAGTATTTT. It translates to CASSLNRSLAGPDTQYF. Full variable domain (remainder filled in from reference TRBV7-3 and TRBJ2-3): GAGVSQTPSNKVTEKGKYVELRCDPISGHTALYWYRQSLGQGPEFLIYFQGTGAADDSGLPNDRFFAVRPEGSVSTLKIQRTERGDSAVYLCASSLNRSLAGPDTQYFGPGTRLTVL.

V and J are TRBV5-1 and TRBJ1-5; TRBD1 is a possible D gene (6 bases). CDR1 is SGHRS, CDR2 YFSETQ, per germline. V gave up 2 bases and J gave up 3 bases, with 12 bases separating them. There are 15 residues in the CDR3. CDR3 region: CASSLEGGDNQPQHF. The CDR3 DNA follows: TGCGCCAGCAGCTTAGAAGGGGGGGACAATCAGCCCCAGCATTTT.

This clone is a singleton in its sample. The CDR3 region is CASSFRARGDGYTF. The CDR3 nucleotides are TGTGCCAGCAGTTTCAGGGCACGCGGGGATGGCTACACCTTC. The chain links TRBV6-5 to TRBJ1-2; maybe TRBD1 (5 bases). CDR1 MNHEY and CDR2 SVGAGI come from the germline V gene. V gave up 4 bases and J gave up 6 bases, with 15 bases separating them. CDR3 length: 14 amino acids.